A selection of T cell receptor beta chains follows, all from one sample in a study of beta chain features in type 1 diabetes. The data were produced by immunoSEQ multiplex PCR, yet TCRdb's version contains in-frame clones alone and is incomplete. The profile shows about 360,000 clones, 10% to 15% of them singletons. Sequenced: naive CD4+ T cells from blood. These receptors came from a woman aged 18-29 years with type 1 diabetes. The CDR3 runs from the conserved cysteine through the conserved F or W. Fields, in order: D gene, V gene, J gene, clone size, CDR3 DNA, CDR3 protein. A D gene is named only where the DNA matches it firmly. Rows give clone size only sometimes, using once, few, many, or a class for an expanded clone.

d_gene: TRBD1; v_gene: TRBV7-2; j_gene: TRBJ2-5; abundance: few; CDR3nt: TGTGCCAGCAGCCTACAGGGGGACCAAGAGACCCAGTACTTC; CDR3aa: CASSLQGDQETQYF
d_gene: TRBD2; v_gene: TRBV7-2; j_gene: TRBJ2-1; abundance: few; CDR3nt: TGTGCCAGCAGCTTAGGGGTTAGCGGGAGGCTGGATGAGCAGTTCTTC; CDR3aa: CASSLGVSGRLDEQFF
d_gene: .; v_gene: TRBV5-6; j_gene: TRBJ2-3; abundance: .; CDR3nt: TGTGCCAGCAGCTTGGTCCTCGGGGGAACGATCACAGATACGCAGTATTTT; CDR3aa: CASSLVLGGTITDTQYF
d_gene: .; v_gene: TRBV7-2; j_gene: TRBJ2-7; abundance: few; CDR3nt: TGTGCCAGCAGCCCCCCGTCCTACGAGCAGTACTTC; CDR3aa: CASSPPSYEQYF
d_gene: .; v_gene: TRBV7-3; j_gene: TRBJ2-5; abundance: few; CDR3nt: TGTGCCAGCAGCTTATACTTAGAAGAGACCCAGTACTTC; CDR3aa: CASSLYLEETQYF
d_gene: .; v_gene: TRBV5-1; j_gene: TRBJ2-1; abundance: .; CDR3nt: TGCGCCAGCAGCCCGGGGTCCCCCTACAATGAGCAGTTCTTC; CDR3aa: CASSPGSPYNEQFF
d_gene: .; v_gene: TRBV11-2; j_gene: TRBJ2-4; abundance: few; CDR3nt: TGTGCCAGCAGCTTAGGGACTCATCTAAGGGGGATGGACTTC; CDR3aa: CASSLGTHLRGMDF
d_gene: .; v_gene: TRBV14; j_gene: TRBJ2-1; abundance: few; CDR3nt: TGTGCCAGCAGCCAAGTCTCCGCGGGGAATGAGCAGTTCTTC; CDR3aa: CASSQVSAGNEQFF
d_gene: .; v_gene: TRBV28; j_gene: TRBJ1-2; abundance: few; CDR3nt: TGTGCCAGCGTTAGGGGTGGGTCGAACTATGGCTACACCTTC; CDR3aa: CASVRGGSNYGYTF
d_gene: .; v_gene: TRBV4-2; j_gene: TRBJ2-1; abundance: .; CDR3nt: TGTGCCAGCAGCCACCACCCCGGGACAAACATTAGAGATGAGCAGTTCTTC; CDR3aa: CASSHHPGTNIRDEQFF
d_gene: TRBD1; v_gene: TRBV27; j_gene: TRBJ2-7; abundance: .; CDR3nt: TGTGCCAGCAGAGAAGACAGGGGCTCCTACGAGCAGTACTTC; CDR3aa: CASREDRGSYEQYF
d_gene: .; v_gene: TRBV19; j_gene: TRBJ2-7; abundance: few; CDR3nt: TGTGCCAGTAGTGCTGGAGGTCCAGTGAACGAGCAGTACTTC; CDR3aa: CASSAGGPVNEQYF
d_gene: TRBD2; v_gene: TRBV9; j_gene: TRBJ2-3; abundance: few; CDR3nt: TGTGCCAGCAGCGTAGTTACTAGCGGGAGGACGACGCAGTATTTT; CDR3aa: CASSVVTSGRTTQYF
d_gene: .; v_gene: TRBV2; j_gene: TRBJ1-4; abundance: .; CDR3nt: TGTGCCAGCATGCAGACTAATGAAAAACTGTTTTTT; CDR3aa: CASMQTNEKLFF
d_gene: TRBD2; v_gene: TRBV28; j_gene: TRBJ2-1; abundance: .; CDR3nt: TGTGCCAGCAGTTTAGCGGGAGGGCGCAATGAGCAGTTCTTC; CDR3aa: CASSLAGGRNEQFF
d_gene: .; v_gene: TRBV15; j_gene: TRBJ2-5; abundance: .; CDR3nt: TGTGCCACCAGCAGAGATCTTCGAGAGACCCAGTACTTC; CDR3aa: CATSRDLRETQYF
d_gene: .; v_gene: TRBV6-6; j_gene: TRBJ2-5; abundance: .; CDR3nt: TGTGCCAGCAGTTACTCGAGGCAAGAGACCCAGTACTTC; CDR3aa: CASSYSRQETQYF
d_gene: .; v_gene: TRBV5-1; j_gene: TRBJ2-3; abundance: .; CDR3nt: TGCGCCAGCAGCTTGGATGGGGCCGTCACAGATACGCAGTATTTT; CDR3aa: CASSLDGAVTDTQYF
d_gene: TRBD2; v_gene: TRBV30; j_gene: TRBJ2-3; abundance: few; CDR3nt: TGTGCCTGGAGAGGACTAGTCCGCACAGATACGCAGTATTTT; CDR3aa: CAWRGLVRTDTQYF
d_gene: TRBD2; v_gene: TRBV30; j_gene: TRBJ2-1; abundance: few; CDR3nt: TGTGCCTGGAGAGGGACTAGCGGGAAGTTTGAGCAGTTCTTC; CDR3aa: CAWRGTSGKFEQFF
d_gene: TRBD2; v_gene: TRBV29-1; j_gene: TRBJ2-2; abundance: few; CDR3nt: TGCAGCGGCCGACTAGCGGGGGGGACCGGGGAGCTGTTTTTT; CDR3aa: CSGRLAGGTGELFF
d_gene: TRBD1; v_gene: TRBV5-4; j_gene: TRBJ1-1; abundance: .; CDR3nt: TGTGCCAGCAGCCCCCGGACAGGGGTGAACACTGAAGCTTTCTTT; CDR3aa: CASSPRTGVNTEAFF
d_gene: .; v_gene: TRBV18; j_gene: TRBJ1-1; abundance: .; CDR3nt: TGTGCCAGCTCACTCGAGAGGGCAACTGAAGCTTTCTTT; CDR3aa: CASSLERATEAFF
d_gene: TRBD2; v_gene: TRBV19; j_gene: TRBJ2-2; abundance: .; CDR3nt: TGTGCCAGTAGTCCCGTAGCGGGAGGTCTGACCGGGGAGCTGTTTTTT; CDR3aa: CASSPVAGGLTGELFF
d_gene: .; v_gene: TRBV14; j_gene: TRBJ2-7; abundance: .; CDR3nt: TGTGCCAGCAGCCAAGATCTAGTTGGACTCTACGAGCAGTACTTC; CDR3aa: CASSQDLVGLYEQYF
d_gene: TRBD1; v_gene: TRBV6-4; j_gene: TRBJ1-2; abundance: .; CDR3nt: TGTGCCAGCAGTGTCCGGACAGGTTATGGCTACACCTTC; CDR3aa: CASSVRTGYGYTF
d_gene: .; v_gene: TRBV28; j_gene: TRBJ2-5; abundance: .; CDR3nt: TGTGCCAGCACCTCACCACCCCCGGGGTCCCCGAGGACCCAGTACTTC; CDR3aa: CASTSPPPGSPRTQYF
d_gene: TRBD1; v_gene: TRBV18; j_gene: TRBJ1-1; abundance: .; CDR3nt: TGTGCCAGCTCACCACCGGGGACAGGGGGCACTGAAGCTTTCTTT; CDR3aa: CASSPPGTGGTEAFF
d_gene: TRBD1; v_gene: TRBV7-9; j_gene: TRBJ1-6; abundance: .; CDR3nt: TGTGCCAGCAGCTTAGACGTGACAGGGGGTTCACCCCTCCACTTT; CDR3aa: CASSLDVTGGSPLHF
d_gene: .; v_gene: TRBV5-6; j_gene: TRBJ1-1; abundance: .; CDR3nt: TGTGCCAGCAGCTTGGTTGGGGGGATGAACACTGAAGCTTTCTTT; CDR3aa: CASSLVGGMNTEAFF
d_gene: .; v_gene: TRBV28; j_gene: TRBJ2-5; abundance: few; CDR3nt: TGTGCCAGCAGTCCGTCCCAAGAGACCCAGTACTTC; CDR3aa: CASSPSQETQYF
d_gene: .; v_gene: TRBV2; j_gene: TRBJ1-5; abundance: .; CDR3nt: TGTGCCAGCAGTGAAGGGGGGCAGCAAGGGCATTTT; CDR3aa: CASSEGGQQGHF
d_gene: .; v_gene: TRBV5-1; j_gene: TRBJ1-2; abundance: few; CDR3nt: TGCGCCAGCAGCTTGGCTAGTAACGGGGTGGAGGGCTACACCTTC; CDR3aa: CASSLASNGVEGYTF
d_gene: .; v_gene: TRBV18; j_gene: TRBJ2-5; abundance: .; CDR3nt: TGTGCCAGCTCACGGATGGACAGCGAGAAAGAGACCCAGTACTTC; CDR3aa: CASSRMDSEKETQYF
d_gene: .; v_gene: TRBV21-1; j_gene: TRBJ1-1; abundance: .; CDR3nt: TGTGCCAGTTCCGAGGGGGAGAACACTGAAGCTTTCTTT; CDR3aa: CASSEGENTEAFF
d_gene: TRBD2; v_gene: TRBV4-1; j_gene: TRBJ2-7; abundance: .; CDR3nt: TGCGCCAGCAGCCCCCGGGGGGTCTTAGCGAGCTACGAGCAGTACTTC; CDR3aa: CASSPRGVLASYEQYF
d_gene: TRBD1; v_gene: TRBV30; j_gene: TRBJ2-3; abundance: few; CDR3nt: TGTGCCTGGGAACAGGGGGATACGCAGTATTTT; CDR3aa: CAWEQGDTQYF
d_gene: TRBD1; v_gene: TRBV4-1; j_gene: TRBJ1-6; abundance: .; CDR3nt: TGCGCCAGCAAACCGGGACAGATGTTCTCCTATAATTCACCCCTCCACTTT; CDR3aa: CASKPGQMFSYNSPLHF
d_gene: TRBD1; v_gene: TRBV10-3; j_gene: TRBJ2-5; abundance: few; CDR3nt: TGTGCCATCAGTGCAGGGACAGACCAAGAGACCCAGTACTTC; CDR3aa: CAISAGTDQETQYF
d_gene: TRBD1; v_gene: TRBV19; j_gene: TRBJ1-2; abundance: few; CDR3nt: TGTGCCAGTACCCCAGGGGGCACTTACTATGGCTACACCTTC; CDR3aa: CASTPGGTYYGYTF
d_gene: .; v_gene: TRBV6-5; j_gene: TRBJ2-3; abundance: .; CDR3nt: TGTGCCAGCAGTTACTCCCGGGTGAGAGATACGCAGTATTTT; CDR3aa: CASSYSRVRDTQYF
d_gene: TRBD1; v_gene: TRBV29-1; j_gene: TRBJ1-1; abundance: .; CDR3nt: TGCAGCGTAGACAGGGCCGTTCGGACTGAAGCTTTCTTT; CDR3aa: CSVDRAVRTEAFF
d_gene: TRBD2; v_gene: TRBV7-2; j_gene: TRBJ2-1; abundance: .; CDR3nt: TGTGCCAGCAGTTATTATACGGGAGGGCCCAATGAGCAGTTCTTC; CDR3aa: CASSYYTGGPNEQFF